This record looks at one T cell receptor beta chain sequence and its context. After removal of 0 bases from V and 4 bases from J, the junction contained 4 bases not matched to a gene. The CDR3 is made up of 16 amino acids. Germline lookup yields CDR1 SGHRS and CDR2 YFSETQ. The protocol was immunoSEQ multiplex PCR, while the TCRdb copy is restricted to in-frame clones and leaves out a portion. The sample holds approximately 70,000 clones, around nine tenths seen once. This specimen belongs to a study of T cell changes during pregnancy in multiple sclerosis. The chain joins TRBV5-1 to TRBJ2-1; 10 bases are a match to TRBD2. This sequence originates from a female donor with multiple sclerosis, enrolled in a pregnancy study. This sample comprised peripheral blood, obtained in the second trimester of pregnancy. The CDR3 sequence: CASSLASGGLYNEQFF. In DNA, the CDR3 is TGCGCCAGCAGCTTGGCTAGCGGGGGCCTGTACAATGAGCAGTTCTTC.